Listed here are 2 T cell receptor beta chains from one sample, sequenced in a study of T cells in narcolepsy. Measured with immunoSEQ multiplex PCR; TCRdb has only the in-frame clones, and not every one. Of tens of thousands of clones listed, 81% are singletons. Sequenced material: memory (CD45RA-) CD4+ T cells from blood. The receptor set was obtained from a human donor in good health.

J is TRBJ1-1 and V is TRBV6-6; the match to TRBD1 covers 9 bases. Unmatched junction bases numbered 12, after V lost 5 bases and J lost 11 bases. The CDR3 totals 14 residues. Germline assignment: CDR1 MNHNY and CDR2 SVGAGI (reference sequence). DNA of the CDR3: TGTGCCAGCAGTCGGACAGGGGATAGGAACCTGGCTTTCTTT. This gives the protein CASSRTGDRNLAFF.

The chain joins TRBV7-4 to TRBJ1-5, with D hard to call. V lost 1 base and J lost 2, with 12 bases in between. Germline CDR1 reads SGHVT; CDR2 reads SQSDAQ. This CDR3 is built from 16 residues. The CDR3 reads CASSLEGGKGNQPQHF. The CDR3 region has the DNA TGTGCCAGCAGCTTAGAGGGAGGGAAAGGCAATCAGCCCCAGCATTTT.